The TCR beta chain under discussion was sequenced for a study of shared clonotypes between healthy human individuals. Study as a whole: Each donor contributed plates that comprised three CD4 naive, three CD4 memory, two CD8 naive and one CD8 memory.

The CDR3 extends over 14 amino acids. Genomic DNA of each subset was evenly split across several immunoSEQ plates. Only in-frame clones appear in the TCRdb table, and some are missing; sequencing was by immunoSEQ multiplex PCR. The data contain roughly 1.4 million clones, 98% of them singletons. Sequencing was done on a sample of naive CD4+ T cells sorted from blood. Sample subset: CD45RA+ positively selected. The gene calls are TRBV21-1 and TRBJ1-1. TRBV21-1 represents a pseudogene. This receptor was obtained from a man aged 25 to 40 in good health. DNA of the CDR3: TGTGCCAGCAGCCCCGGGGGCAAAAACACTGAAGCTTTCTTT. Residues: CASSPGGKNTEAFF.